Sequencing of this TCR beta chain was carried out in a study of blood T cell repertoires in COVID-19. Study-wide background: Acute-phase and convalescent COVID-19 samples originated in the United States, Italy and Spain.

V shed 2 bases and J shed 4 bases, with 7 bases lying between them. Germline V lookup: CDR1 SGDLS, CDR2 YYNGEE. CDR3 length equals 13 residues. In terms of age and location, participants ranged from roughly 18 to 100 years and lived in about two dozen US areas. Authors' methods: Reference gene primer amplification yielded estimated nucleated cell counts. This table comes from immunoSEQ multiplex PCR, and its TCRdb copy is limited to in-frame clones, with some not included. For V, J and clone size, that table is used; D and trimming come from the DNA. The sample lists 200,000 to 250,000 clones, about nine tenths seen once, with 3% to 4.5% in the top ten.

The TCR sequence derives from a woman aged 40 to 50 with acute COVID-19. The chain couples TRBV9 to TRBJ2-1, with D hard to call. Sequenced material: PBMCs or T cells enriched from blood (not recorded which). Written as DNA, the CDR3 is TGTGCCAGCAGCGTGTTCAGTTACAATGAGCAGTTCTTC. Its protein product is CASSVFSYNEQFF. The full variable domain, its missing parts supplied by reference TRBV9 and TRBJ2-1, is DSGVTQTPKHLITATGQRVTLRCSPRSGDLSVYWYQQSLDQGLQFLIQYYNGEERAKGNILERFSAQQFPDLHSELNLSSLELGDSALYFCASSVFSYNEQFFGPGTRLTVL.